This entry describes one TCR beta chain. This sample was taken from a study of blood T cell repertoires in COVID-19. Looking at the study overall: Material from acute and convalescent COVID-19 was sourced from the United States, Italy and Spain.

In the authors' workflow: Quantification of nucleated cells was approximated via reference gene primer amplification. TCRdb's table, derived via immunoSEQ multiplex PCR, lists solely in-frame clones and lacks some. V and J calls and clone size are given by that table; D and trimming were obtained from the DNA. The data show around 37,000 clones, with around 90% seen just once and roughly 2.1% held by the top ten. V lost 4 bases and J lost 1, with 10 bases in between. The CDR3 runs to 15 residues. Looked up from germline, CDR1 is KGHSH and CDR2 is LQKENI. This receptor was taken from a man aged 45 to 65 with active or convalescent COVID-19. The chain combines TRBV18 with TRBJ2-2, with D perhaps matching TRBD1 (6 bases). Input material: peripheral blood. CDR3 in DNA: TGTGCCAGCTCACTACAGGGACAGAACACCGGGGAGCTGTTTTTT. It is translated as CASSLQGQNTGELFF.